This T cell receptor (beta chain) was captured by sequencing in a study of identical twins. As to this clonotype: Antigen unknown.

With template switching, a universal primer site was added, and the cDNA carried unique molecular identifiers. In TCRdb, the 5' RACE reads were re-called with MiXCR into one record per CDR3 protein. Found here are 600,000 to 800,000 distinct CDR3 sequences, about 20% of them singletons; the top ten hold approximately 4.3%. This CDR3 has 15 amino acids. V lost 6 bases, J lost 5 bases, and 8 bases stayed unmatched. Per the germline V gene, CDR1 is SGHKS and CDR2 is YYEKEE (reference sequence). Overall study results and limits: Where beta out-of-frame sequences were concerned, excess twin sharing was weaker.

These data also formed part of another study, on T cells expressing NK-cell markers. That study adds: It was from sorted CD3+CD56+NKG2C+, CD3+CD56+NKG2C- and CD3+CD56-NKG2C+ T cells that TCR beta repertoires came. Seropositivity for HCMV was found in seven of the eight sequenced donors, with one seronegative.

The receptor was isolated from a woman in her late teens or twenties in good health. What was sequenced was PBMCs. This chain joins TRBV5-5 and TRBJ1-4, with 9 bases matching TRBD1. The CDR3 nucleotides are TGTGCCAGCACTCCTCCCGGGACAGGGAATGAAAAACTGTTTTTT. Residues: CASTPPGTGNEKLFF. The full variable domain, in which reference TRBV5-5 and TRBJ1-4 provide the parts outside the CDR3, is DAGVTQSPTHLIKTRGQQVTLRCSPISGHKSVSWYQQVLGQGPQFIFQYYEKEERGRGNFPDRFSARQFPNYSSELNVNALLLGDSALYLCASTPPGTGNEKLFFGSGTQLSVL.